The TCR beta chain under discussion was sequenced for a study of radiotherapy plus CTLA-4 blockade in lung cancer. The wider study: With 31% of patients having disease control, objective responses were seen in roughly 18%. Study-level points and caveats: Response, reportedly, was best predicted by interferon-beta along with early blood T cell clone dynamics.

The assay was immunoSEQ multiplex PCR, and TCRdb's table has in-frame clones only and misses some. The table records 34,000 or so clones, roughly three quarters of them present only once. Details on this clone: Its antigen is still unknown.

Per germline, CDR1 MNHEY and CDR2 SVGAGI. The CDR3 contains 15 residues. Trimming stripped 2 bases from V and 1 base from J, with 10 bases between. This sequence originates from a human donor with non-small cell lung cancer that progressed on radiotherapy plus ipilimumab. Sequencing used peripheral blood, obtained from a patient treated with radiotherapy plus ipilimumab. The V and J genes are TRBV6-5 and TRBJ2-3, with D hard to call. The CDR3 is CASSYGVDGTDTQYF. Written as DNA, the CDR3 is TGTGCCAGCAGTTACGGGGTAGACGGCACAGATACGCAGTATTTT.